These 22 T cell receptor beta chains share one sample of origin, sequenced in a study of blood T cell repertoires in COVID-19. Measured with immunoSEQ multiplex PCR; TCRdb has only the in-frame clones, and not every one. The table lists approximately 330,000 clones, roughly 90% of them singletons. Sequencing used PBMCs or T cells enriched from blood (not recorded which). These receptors were obtained from a woman under 40 who had recovered from COVID-19.

The chain is built from TRBV5-8 and TRBJ1-1; 8 bases fit TRBD1. CDR3 length equals 15 residues. Trimming at V came to 0 bases and at J to 4 bases, leaving 5 bases not matched to a gene. Germline V gene sequence: CDR1 SGHTS, CDR2 YDEGEE. The CDR3, as DNA: TGTGCCAGCAGCTTGGAGTCAGGGGGCCCCACTGAAGCTTTCTTT. Translated: CASSLESGGPTEAFF.

The chain employs TRBV6-4 and TRBJ2-3, with a tentative D call TRBD1 (6 bases). The germline V gene has CDR1 MRHNA and CDR2 SNTAGT. The V gene lost 0 bases and the J gene lost 2 bases, with 12 bases spanning the gap. The CDR3 is made up of 16 amino acids. The CDR3 DNA sequence: TGTGCCAGCAGTGACTCGGGGGCCCACTCCACAGATACGCAGTATTTT. This codes for CASSDSGAHSTDTQYF.

The chain has TRBV7-2 and TRBJ2-1; a possible D gene is TRBD1 (5 bases). The CDR3 loop spans 20 amino acids. V lost 0 bases, J lost 0 bases, and 21 bases lay in between. Germline loops: CDR1 SGHTA, CDR2 FQGNSA. The DNA of the CDR3 is TGTGCCAGCAGCTTAGCCGGTAGGGGTAGGTGGGTCTACTCCTACAATGAGCAGTTCTTC. Translated, it gives CASSLAGRGRWVYSYNEQFF.

The count of this clone is one. The chain is built from TRBV16 and TRBJ2-7; D is unclear. The V gene's germline CDR1 is KGHSY and CDR2 FQNENV. V gave up 4 bases and J gave up 2 bases, with 12 bases separating them. This CDR3 spans 14 amino acids. In nucleotides, the CDR3 is TGTGCCAGCAGCCCGTTCACCCCGGCCTACGAGCAGTACTTC. Protein sequence: CASSPFTPAYEQYF.

J is TRBJ2-3 and V is TRBV5-1; 8 bases align to TRBD1. This CDR3 is 16 amino acids long. V trimming: 4 bases; J trimming: 3 bases; junction bases outside the gene matches: 10. Germline CDR1 and CDR2: SGHRS and YFSETQ. The CDR3 region is CASSPRQGRTTDTQYF. In DNA, the CDR3 is TGCGCCAGCAGCCCTCGACAGGGGCGTACAACAGATACGCAGTATTTT.

The V call is TRBV19, the J call TRBJ1-2, with TRBD1 identical over 11 bases. With V trimmed by 6 bases and J by 8 bases, 5 bases remained unmatched. Germline V gives CDR1 LNHDA, CDR2 SQIVND (reference sequence). This CDR3 is 13 amino acids long. The CDR3 sequence: CASSGQGARGYTF. In DNA, the CDR3 is TGTGCCAGTAGCGGACAGGGGGCGCGGGGCTACACCTTC.

The chain employs TRBV4-1 and TRBJ1-2; the D is unclear. This CDR3 comprises 13 residues. Germline V gene data show CDR1 as MGHRA and CDR2 as YSYEKL. Trimming removed 6 bases at V and 3 bases at J, with 11 bases between. The CDR3 sequence is CASSEYSYYGYTF. The CDR3 coding sequence is TGCGCCAGCAGTGAATACAGCTACTATGGCTACACCTTC.

The V call is TRBV5-1, the J call TRBJ1-2, with TRBD1 matching 9 bases. Unmatched junction bases numbered 16, after V lost 7 bases and J lost 6 bases. The CDR3 sequence is 16 residues long. CDR1 is SGHRS, CDR2 YFSETQ, per germline. The CDR3 DNA is TGCGCCAGCTCCGGGACAGGGTCTTCGGGCCACAATGGCTACACCTTC. It specifies CASSGTGSSGHNGYTF.

A few counts support this clone. The genes are TRBV3-1 (or the pseudogene TRBV3-2) and TRBJ1-1; possible D gene TRBD1, 5 bases. The V and J ends lost 4 bases and 0 bases respectively, with 15 bases between them. The CDR3 has 16 residues. The V gene's germline CDR1 is LGHDT and CDR2 YNNKEL (reference sequence). CDR3 residues: CASSRTEGPMNTEAFF. The CDR3 nucleotides read TGTGCCAGCAGCCGAACGGAGGGGCCGATGAACACTGAAGCTTTCTTT.

The chain links TRBV27 to TRBJ2-5; unclear D gene. Trimming removed 3 bases at V and 0 bases at J, with 14 bases between. Germline CDR1 MNHEY, CDR2 SMNVEV (reference sequence). The CDR3 is made up of 16 amino acids. CDR3 region: CASSFRLGWNQETQYF. As DNA, the CDR3 is TGTGCCAGCAGTTTTAGGCTAGGATGGAACCAAGAGACCCAGTACTTC.

The chain couples TRBV19 to TRBJ2-1; a possible D gene is TRBD2 (6 bases). V lost 3 bases to trimming and J lost 5 bases, with 11 bases between them. CDR3 length: 14 amino acids. Germline V gives CDR1 LNHDA, CDR2 SQIVND (reference sequence). The CDR3 bases are TGTGCCAGTAGTATGGCACTAGCAAACAATGAGCAGTTCTTC. It is translated as CASSMALANNEQFF.

This chain joins TRBV6-5 and TRBJ2-2; 12 bases are a match to TRBD2. V was pared by 6 bases and J by 7 bases, with 6 bases of the junction left unmatched. From germline, CDR1 is MNHEY and CDR2 SVGAGI. CDR3 length equals 15 residues. CDR3 sequence reads: CASSRLAGAGGELFF. The CDR3 DNA reads as TGTGCCAGCAGCAGACTAGCGGGAGCGGGCGGGGAGCTGTTTTTT.

The rearrangement uses TRBV5-4 and TRBJ2-1; 12 bases match TRBD2. Germline V gives CDR1 SGHNT, CDR2 YYREEE (reference sequence). The CDR3 consists of 13 residues. V gave up 10 bases and J gave up 5 bases; unmatched junction bases: 4. CDR3 sequence reads: CADGLAGNNEQFF. CDR3 nucleotide sequence: TGTGCCGACGGACTAGCGGGAAACAATGAGCAGTTCTTC.

This chain connects TRBV25-1 to TRBJ2-3, with 10 bases fitting TRBD1. The CDR3 totals 16 residues. The V gene end was trimmed by 6 bases and the J gene end by 0 bases; junction bases not matched to a gene: 6. Germline V gene lookup returns CDR1 MGHDK and CDR2 SYGVNS. The CDR3 sequence: CASRGTGDSSTDTQYF. CDR3 nucleotides: TGTGCCAGCAGAGGGACAGGGGACTCCAGCACAGATACGCAGTATTTT.

The chain joins TRBV20-1 to TRBJ1-2, with 7 bases matching TRBD1. This CDR3 is 13 amino acids long. The germline V gene has CDR1 DFQATT and CDR2 SNEGSKA (reference sequence). V lost 3 bases to trimming and J lost 4 bases; unmatched junction nucleotides: 5. The CDR3 reads CSASGDRPYGYTF. The DNA of the CDR3 is TGCAGTGCTAGTGGGGACAGACCCTATGGCTACACCTTC.

The chain couples TRBV28 to TRBJ2-7; possible D gene TRBD1, 6 bases. Germline assignment: CDR1 MDHEN and CDR2 SYDVKM. V lost 6 bases and J 1 base, leaving 16 bases between the germline ends. This CDR3 has 15 residues. The CDR3 is CASSPPTGLSYEQYF. For the CDR3, the DNA is TGTGCCAGCAGCCCACCGACAGGTCTGTCCTACGAGCAGTACTTC.

The V gene is TRBV19, the J gene TRBJ2-1; D ambiguous. CDR1 LNHDA and CDR2 SQIVND come from the germline V gene (reference sequence). The V end lost 3 bases, the J end lost 9 bases, and 15 bases lay between the germline ends. The CDR3 length is 14 residues. The CDR3 is CASSINSIRPEQFF. CDR3 bases: TGTGCCAGTAGTATCAACTCTATACGTCCTGAGCAGTTCTTC.

This clone was picked up one time. V is TRBV6-5 and J is TRBJ1-2; 9 bases align to TRBD1. This CDR3 spans 15 amino acids. CDR1 and CDR2 from the germline V gene are MNHEY and SVGAGI. Trimming cost V 0 bases and J 3 bases; bases outside gene matches: 2. Here the CDR3 reads CASSYSDRGHYGYTF. As DNA, the CDR3 is TGTGCCAGCAGTTACTCGGACAGGGGACACTATGGCTACACCTTC.

The V call is TRBV2, the J call TRBJ1-1; D is perhaps TRBD1 (5 bases). CDR3 length: 16 residues. Per germline, CDR1 SNHLY and CDR2 FYNNEI. V lost 5 bases and J lost 6, with 22 bases in between. CDR3 nucleotides: TGTGCCAGCAGTTTGGGTGGGGGGTCCGATTGGGCTGAAGCTTTCTTT. This sequence encodes CASSLGGGSDWAEAFF.

The genes are TRBV7-2 and TRBJ2-7; tentatively, D is TRBD1 (7 bases). The germline gives CDR1 SGHTA, CDR2 FQGNSA. This CDR3 spans 13 amino acids. Trimming cost V 5 bases and J 3 bases, with 11 bases left between them. The CDR3 loop reads CASSAGQNYEQYF. DNA for the CDR3: TGTGCCAGCAGCGCGGGACAGAACTACGAGCAGTACTTC.

The chain carries TRBV3-1 (or the pseudogene TRBV3-2) and TRBJ2-2; D not resolved. This CDR3 has 16 residues. V was cut by 2 bases and J by 2 bases, with 12 bases left in between. Per germline, CDR1 LGHDT and CDR2 YNNKEL (reference sequence). The CDR3 here is CASSQHTAPNTGELFF. The CDR3 nucleotides are TGTGCCAGCAGCCAACACACAGCTCCAAACACCGGGGAGCTGTTTTTT.

V usage is TRBV6-1 and J usage is TRBJ1-1, with TRBD1 matching over 10 bases. This CDR3 is 18 amino acids long. The V segment lost 0 bases and the J segment 0 bases; nucleotides outside the gene matches: 7. Germline V gene lookup returns CDR1 MNHNS and CDR2 SASEGT. The CDR3 loop is CASSEAWTGGVLNTEAFF. CDR3 bases: TGTGCCAGCAGTGAAGCATGGACAGGGGGAGTCCTGAACACTGAAGCTTTCTTT.